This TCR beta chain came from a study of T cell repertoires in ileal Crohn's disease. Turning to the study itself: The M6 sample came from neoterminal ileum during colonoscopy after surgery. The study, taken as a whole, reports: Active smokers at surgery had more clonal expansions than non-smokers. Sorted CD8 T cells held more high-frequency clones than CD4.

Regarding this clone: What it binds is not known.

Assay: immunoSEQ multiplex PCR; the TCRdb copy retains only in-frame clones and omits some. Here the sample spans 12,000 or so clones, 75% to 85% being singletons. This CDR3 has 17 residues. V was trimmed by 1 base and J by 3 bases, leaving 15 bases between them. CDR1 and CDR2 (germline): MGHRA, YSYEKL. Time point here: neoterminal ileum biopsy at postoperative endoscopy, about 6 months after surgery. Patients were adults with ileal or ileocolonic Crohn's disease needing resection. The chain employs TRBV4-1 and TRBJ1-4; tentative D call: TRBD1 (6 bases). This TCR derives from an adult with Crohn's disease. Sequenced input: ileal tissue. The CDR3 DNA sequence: TGCGCCAGCAGCCAAGCGGGGGGCGCGTCCCCTAATGAAAAACTGTTTTTT. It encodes CASSQAGGASPNEKLFF.